This T cell receptor beta chain was observed in a study of control samples from healthy donors and cancer patients. The data were produced by immunoSEQ multiplex PCR, yet TCRdb's version contains in-frame clones alone and is incomplete. The sample yields approximately 160,000 clones, 94% seen once. Sequenced: blood. The receptor was isolated from a young woman in good health.

For the CDR3, the DNA is TGTGCCAGTAGTATAGCGGGGGGGGCTAGCGGGAGAGAGACCCAGTACTTC. This translates into CASSIAGGASGRETQYF. The J gene is TRBJ2-5, the V gene TRBV19, with 10 bases aligning to TRBD2. The CDR3 is made up of 17 amino acids. Germline trimming cut 1 base from V and 4 bases from J; bases unmatched to any gene: 9. The germline V gene encodes CDR1 LNHDA and CDR2 SQIVND (reference sequence).